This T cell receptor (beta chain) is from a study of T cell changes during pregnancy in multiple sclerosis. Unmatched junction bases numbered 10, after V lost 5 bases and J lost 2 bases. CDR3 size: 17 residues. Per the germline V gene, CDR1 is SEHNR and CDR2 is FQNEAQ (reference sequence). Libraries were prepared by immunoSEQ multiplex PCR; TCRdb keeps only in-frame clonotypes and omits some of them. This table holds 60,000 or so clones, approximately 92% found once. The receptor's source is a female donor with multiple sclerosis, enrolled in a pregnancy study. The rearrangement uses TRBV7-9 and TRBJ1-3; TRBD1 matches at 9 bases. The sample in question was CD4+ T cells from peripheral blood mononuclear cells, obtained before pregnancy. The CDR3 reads CASSPRTGERTGNTIYF. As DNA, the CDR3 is TGTGCCAGCAGCCCCCGGACAGGGGAGAGGACTGGAAACACCATATATTTT.